This T cell receptor (beta chain) was identified in a study of radiotherapy plus CTLA-4 blockade in lung cancer. Broader study findings: There was expansion of tumor-derived TCR clones in blood after radiotherapy plus ipilimumab. Early blood T cell clone dynamics, with interferon-beta, were reported to best predict response.

Libraries were prepared by immunoSEQ multiplex PCR; TCRdb keeps only in-frame clonotypes and omits some of them. Counted here are about 120,000 clones, about 90% occurring once; the ten biggest clones make up about 7%. The CDR3 has 15 amino acids. Looked up from germline, CDR1 is SGHRS and CDR2 is YFSETQ. V dropped 4 bases and J dropped 1 base, with 15 bases sitting between them. As regards this clone: Its antigen is not identified.

The sample in question was peripheral blood, obtained from a patient treated with radiotherapy plus ipilimumab. This clonotype originated in a human donor with non-small cell lung cancer that progressed on radiotherapy plus ipilimumab. This rearrangement joins TRBV5-1 to TRBJ2-7; D may match TRBD1 or TRBD2 (5 bases each). The CDR3 nucleotides are TGCGCCAGCAGCATACCGGGACCCGATTCCTACGAGCAGTACTTC. Protein product: CASSIPGPDSYEQYF.